A single sample gave rise to the 27 T cell receptor beta chains below, sequenced in a study of blood T cells in healthy people across ages. It was with a sample-barcoded 5' primer and a J-beta primer mix that a second PCR of roughly 7 to 12 cycles was run. Each CDR3 protein gets one entry after TCRdb re-called the 5' RACE reads with MiXCR. Here the sample spans 1.5 million to 2 million distinct CDR3 sequences, almost 35% being singletons. Sequencing input: blood. These receptors were taken from a woman under 40 in good health.

This clonotype was detected ten times or more. The V gene is TRBV10-1, the J gene TRBJ2-5; a possible D gene is TRBD1 (5 bases). CDR1 is WNHNN, CDR2 SYGVQD, per germline (reference sequence). The CDR3 is 13 residues long. Trimming removed 3 bases from V and 2 bases from J, with 7 bases in between. DNA for the CDR3: TGCGCCAGCAGTGACAACAGGCAAGAGACCCAGTACTTC. This gives the protein CASSDNRQETQYF.

This clonotype came up a few times. The V gene is TRBV7-9, the J gene TRBJ2-1, with D possibly being TRBD2 (5 bases). The CDR3 spans 11 residues. Trimming left V 5 bases short and J 8 bases short, with 7 bases between. The V gene's germline CDR1 is SEHNR and CDR2 FQNEAQ (reference sequence). Here the CDR3 reads CASSQLDEQFF. The CDR3 DNA is TGTGCCAGCAGCCAACTAGATGAGCAGTTCTTC.

V usage is TRBV20-1 and J usage is TRBJ1-2; D is undetermined. The CDR3 extends over 9 amino acids. Per germline, CDR1 DFQATT and CDR2 SNEGSKA (reference sequence). V dropped 8 bases and J dropped 7 bases, with 8 bases sitting between them. The CDR3 nucleotides are TGCAGTCCCCCGGGTGGCTACACCTTC. It is translated as CSPPGGYTF.

This chain joins TRBV30 and TRBJ2-2; no firm D call. Per germline, CDR1 GTSNPN and CDR2 SVGIG (reference sequence). Between the trimmed V and J ends, which lost 2 bases and 3 bases, there was a span of 4 bases. The CDR3 covers 12 residues. CDR3 bases: TGTGCCTGGAGTCGGCACACCGGGGAGCTGTTTTTT. It codes for CAWSRHTGELFF.

The chain links TRBV30 to TRBJ1-2; D call uncertain. Germline V gene lookup returns CDR1 GTSNPN and CDR2 SVGIG (reference sequence). With 8 bases removed from V and 8 bases from J, the gap between germline ends came to 24 bases. This CDR3 has 14 amino acids. In DNA form, the CDR3 reads TGTGCCGGCCGATCGGATACCGCCTCGTGGGGCTACACCTTC. Protein product: CAGRSDTASWGYTF.

J is TRBJ2-1 and V is TRBV5-1; D may be TRBD1 or TRBD2 (5 bases each). Looked up from germline, CDR1 is SGHRS and CDR2 is YFSETQ. CDR3 size: 13 residues. V was shortened by 5 bases and J by 9 bases, with 15 bases between the two germline ends. CDR3: CASSGLGTGEQFF. In nucleotides, the CDR3 is TGCGCCAGCAGTGGTCTCGGGACGGGTGAGCAGTTCTTC.

The rearrangement links TRBV6-1 to TRBJ2-1; 9 nucleotides agree with TRBD1. With V trimmed by 4 bases and J by 0 bases, 7 bases remained unmatched. The CDR3 has 17 amino acids. Per germline, CDR1 MNHNS and CDR2 SASEGT. CDR3 sequence (DNA): TGTGCCAGCAGTGGCTACCCGGGACAGGGCTCCTACAATGAGCAGTTCTTC. Encoded protein: CASSGYPGQGSYNEQFF.

The chain uses TRBV5-1 and TRBJ1-2; D gene ambiguous. The CDR3 length is 13 residues. Germline values: CDR1 SGHRS, CDR2 YFSETQ. The germline V and J ends were trimmed by 6 bases and 4 bases, with 13 bases remaining between them. The CDR3 is CASKSPVGYGYTF. In DNA, the CDR3 is TGCGCCAGCAAATCCCCGGTCGGCTATGGCTACACCTTC. The full variable domain, rest sourced from reference TRBV5-1 and TRBJ1-2, is KAGVTQTPRYLIKTRGQQVTLSCSPISGHRSVSWYQQTPGQGLQFLFEYFSETQRNKGNFPGRFSGRQFSNSRSEMNVSTLELGDSALYLCASKSPVGYGYTFGSGTRLTVV.

This clonotype has only a few counts. The gene calls are TRBV6-1 and TRBJ2-1; TRBD2 agrees at 13 bases. V shed 4 bases and J 0 bases; nucleotides not matched to a gene: 6. This CDR3 contains 18 residues. Germline CDR1 MNHNS, CDR2 SASEGT. For the CDR3, the DNA is TGTGCCAGCAGTGGGGGGGGACTAGCGGGGCCCTCCTACAATGAGCAGTTCTTC. This encodes CASSGGGLAGPSYNEQFF.

This clonotype came up a few times. The J gene is TRBJ1-2, the V gene TRBV20-1, with D unclear. V dropped 0 bases and J dropped 3 bases, with 11 bases sitting between them. The CDR3 totals 14 residues. Germline lookup yields CDR1 DFQATT and CDR2 SNEGSKA (reference sequence). In DNA, the CDR3 is TGCAGTGCTAGAGATGGGAACGGGGACTATGGCTACACCTTC. Its translation is CSARDGNGDYGYTF.

The chain combines TRBV3-1 with TRBJ2-3; D is ambiguous. This CDR3 spans 14 amino acids. With 5 bases removed from V and 2 bases from J, the gap between germline ends came to 11 bases. The germline V gene encodes CDR1 LGHDT and CDR2 YNNKEL (reference sequence). The CDR3 reads CASSMGSVTDTQYF. Here the CDR3 DNA reads TGTGCCAGCAGCATGGGATCCGTCACAGATACGCAGTATTTT.

A few counts support this clonotype. The chain uses TRBV20-1 and TRBJ2-1; D is unclear. Germline V CDR1 and CDR2: DFQATT, SNEGSKA (reference sequence). V lost 6 bases and J lost 8, with 11 bases in between. This CDR3 spans 11 amino acids. CDR3 sequence reads: CSAPIFHEQFF. The CDR3 DNA follows: TGCAGTGCCCCTATTTTCCATGAGCAGTTCTTC.

This clonotype was seen many times. J is TRBJ2-5 and V is TRBV27; 7 positions agree with TRBD2. The V and J ends lost 4 bases and 5 bases, in that order; junction bases with no gene match: 7. This CDR3 comprises 14 residues. Germline CDR1 reads MNHEY; CDR2 reads SMNVEV (reference sequence). CDR3 amino acids: CASSSLRGGETQYF. CDR3 in DNA: TGTGCCAGCAGTTCTTTAAGGGGAGGGGAGACCCAGTACTTC.

The J gene is TRBJ2-3, the V gene TRBV5-1, with 14 positions matching TRBD2. V trimming: 0 bases; J trimming: 3 bases; junction bases outside the gene matches: 6. The CDR3 length is 18 residues. Germline V CDR1 and CDR2: SGHRS, YFSETQ. This CDR3 is CASSLATSGGAVTDTQYF. The CDR3 DNA reads as TGCGCCAGCAGCTTGGCGACTAGCGGGGGGGCCGTTACAGATACGCAGTATTTT.

This clonotype was observed a handful of times. The junction differs from germline at one of its ends, possibly a read error. The chain has TRBV7-3 and TRBJ2-1; 11 bases are a match to TRBD1. Germline V lookup: CDR1 SGHTA, CDR2 FQGTGA. The CDR3 has 17 amino acids. Here the CDR3 reads CASSPIGQGAFEDEQFF. Written as DNA, the CDR3 is TGCGCCAGCAGTCCTATAGGACAGGGGGCGTTTGAGGATGAGCAGTTCTTC.

This clonotype has a handful of counts. V and J are TRBV11-2 and TRBJ1-5; 8 nucleotides match TRBD1. Trimming took 5 bases from V and 2 from J; bases not matched to a gene: 17. Germline loops: CDR1 SGHAT, CDR2 FQNNGV. The length of the CDR3 is 19 residues. The CDR3 nucleotides are TGTGCCAGCAGCCTGGGAGCTACGGACAGGGTTATGCGCAATCAGCCCCAGCATTTT. Its translation: CASSLGATDRVMRNQPQHF.

This clonotype turned up a few times. This chain links TRBV20-1 with TRBJ1-5; a weak D match, TRBD1 (6 bases). This CDR3 has 15 amino acids. Germline CDR1 reads DFQATT; CDR2 reads SNEGSKA (reference sequence). Deletions cut 3 bases from V and 4 bases from J, with 16 bases between. CDR3 coding DNA: TGCAGTGCTAGGTCGGGGGCTGCGGAAAATCAGCCCCAGCATTTT. This encodes CSARSGAAENQPQHF.

This rearrangement joins TRBV2 to TRBJ2-4; D is undetermined. The DNA matches TRBJ2-7 better at its end, which makes the J call doubtful. This CDR3 is built from 15 residues. CDR1 and CDR2 from the germline V gene are SNHLY and FYNNEI. CDR3 sequence: CASSDYVHNYDEQYF. The CDR3 nucleotides are TGTGCCAGCAGTGATTACGTACATAACTACGACGAGCAGTACTTC.

In the case of this clonotype: As the CDR3 is not closed by the conserved phenylalanine or tryptophan, this likely results from a read error. The chain combines TRBV20-1 with TRBJ1-1; D is possibly TRBD1 (5 bases). Germline lookup yields CDR1 DFQATT and CDR2 SNEGSKA (reference sequence). This CDR3 contains 13 residues. Trimming left V 1 base short and J 4 bases short, with 10 bases between. For the CDR3, the DNA is TGCAGTGCTAGAGTGGGGGGAGGCACTGAAGCTTTCTTG. Translating it yields CSARVGGGTEAFL.

The rearrangement joins TRBV3-1 to TRBJ2-5; D gene uncertain. V dropped 7 bases and J dropped 8 bases, with 14 bases sitting between them. The V gene's germline CDR1 is LGHDT and CDR2 YNNKEL (reference sequence). There are 12 residues in the CDR3. CDR3 protein: CASTSRSETQYF. The CDR3 bases are TGTGCCAGCACCTCGCGGAGTGAAACCCAGTACTTC.

The table lists this clonotype with a few counts. The V gene is TRBV20-1, the J gene TRBJ2-5; 9 bases line up with TRBD2. The CDR3 has 11 amino acids. Trimming took 5 bases from V and 13 from J; bases not matched to a gene: 8. CDR1 DFQATT and CDR2 SNEGSKA come from the germline V gene (reference sequence). The DNA for the CDR3 is TGCAGTGCTGCAGCACCGGGACTAGCGTACTTC. As protein: CSAAAPGLAYF.

This chain joins TRBV20-1 and TRBJ2-4, with a tentative D call TRBD2 (6 bases). Germline V gene lookup returns CDR1 DFQATT and CDR2 SNEGSKA (reference sequence). CDR3 length equals 15 residues. Trimming shortened V by 0 bases and J by 2 bases, and 11 bases separated the two germline ends. CDR3 sequence: CSARDRERTKNIQYF. CDR3 DNA sequence: TGCAGTGCTAGAGATCGGGAGAGGACCAAAAACATTCAGTACTTC.

As DNA, the CDR3 is TGCGCCATACTACAGGCAGGGTGGGATGAGCAGTTCTTC. This gives the protein CAILQAGWDEQFF. The chain is built from TRBV10-2 and TRBJ2-1, with a weak D call TRBD1 (5 bases). The germline CDR1 and CDR2 sequences are WSHSY and SAAADI. Trimming shortened V by 10 bases and J by 8 bases, and 18 bases separated the two germline ends. The CDR3 length is 13 residues.

The rearrangement joins TRBV7-2 to TRBJ1-5; 7 nucleotides line up with TRBD1. This CDR3 spans 13 amino acids. V dropped 5 bases and J dropped 5; count of bases not matched to a gene: 3. CDR1 is SGHTA, CDR2 FQGNSA, per germline. The CDR3 loop is CASSIGGDQPQHF. The CDR3, as DNA: TGTGCCAGCAGCATAGGGGGCGATCAGCCCCAGCATTTT.

This clonotype was observed a few times. This sequence joins TRBV2 and TRBJ2-3, with 7 bases fitting TRBD1. CDR1 SNHLY and CDR2 FYNNEI come from the germline V gene. The CDR3 consists of 14 residues. Losses at the gene ends were 2 bases for V and 4 bases for J; bases not matched to a gene: 3. CDR3 bases: TGTGCCAGCAGTGAAACCCAGGGGGCAGATACGCAGTATTTT. Translating it yields CASSETQGADTQYF.

The chain combines TRBV30 with TRBJ1-5, with a weak D call TRBD1 (6 bases). The CDR3 loop spans 14 amino acids. V was clipped by 1 base and J by 6 bases, with 13 bases between them. Germline V gene data show CDR1 as GTSNPN and CDR2 as SVGIG (reference sequence). The chain's CDR3 is CAWSDGTSGQPQHF. The DNA for the CDR3 is TGTGCCTGGAGTGACGGGACATCGGGTCAGCCCCAGCATTTT.

This clonotype has a single count. V and J are TRBV7-8 and TRBJ1-1; D not resolved. Germline V gene sequence: CDR1 SGHVS, CDR2 FQNEAQ. The CDR3 extends over 18 amino acids. The germline V and J ends were trimmed by 1 base and 3 bases, with 21 bases remaining between them. The CDR3 DNA reads TGTGCCAGCAGCTTAGTACCGAGAATCCCGCAGAGATACACTGAAGCTTTCTTT. It yields the protein CASSLVPRIPQRYTEAFF.